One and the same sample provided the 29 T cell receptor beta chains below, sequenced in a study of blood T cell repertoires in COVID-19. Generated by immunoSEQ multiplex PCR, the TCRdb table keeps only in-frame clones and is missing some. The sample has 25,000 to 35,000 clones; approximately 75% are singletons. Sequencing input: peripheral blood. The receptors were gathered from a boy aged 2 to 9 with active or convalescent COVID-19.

This chain's CDR3 is CASSEAPLYGYTF. The CDR3 nucleotides read TGTGCCAGCAGTGAAGCCCCTCTATATGGCTACACCTTC. The rearrangement joins TRBV6-1 to TRBJ1-2; D is ambiguous. Germline CDR1 reads MNHNS; CDR2 reads SASEGT. The CDR3 is made up of 13 amino acids. V lost 0 bases and J 5 bases, leaving 7 bases between the germline ends.

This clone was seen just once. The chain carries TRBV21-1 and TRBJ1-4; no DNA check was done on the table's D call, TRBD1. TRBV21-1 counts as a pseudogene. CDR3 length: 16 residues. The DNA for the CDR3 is TGTGCCAGCAGCAAAAGGGCCACAGGGGGTAATGAAAAACTGTTTTTT. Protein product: CASSKRATGGNEKLFF.

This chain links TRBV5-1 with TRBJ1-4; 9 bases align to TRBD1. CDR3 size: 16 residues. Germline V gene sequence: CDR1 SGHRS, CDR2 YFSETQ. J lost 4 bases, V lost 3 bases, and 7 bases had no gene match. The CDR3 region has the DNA TGCGCCAGCAGCTCGACACAGGGGGCAAGTAATGAAAAACTGTTTTTT. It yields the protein CASSSTQGASNEKLFF.

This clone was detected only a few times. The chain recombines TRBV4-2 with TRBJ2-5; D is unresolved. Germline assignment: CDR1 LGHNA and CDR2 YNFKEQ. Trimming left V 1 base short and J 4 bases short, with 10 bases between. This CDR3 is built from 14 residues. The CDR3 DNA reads TGTGCCAGCAGCCAAGGCGCTTCTCGAGAGACCCAGTACTTC. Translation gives CASSQGASRETQYF.

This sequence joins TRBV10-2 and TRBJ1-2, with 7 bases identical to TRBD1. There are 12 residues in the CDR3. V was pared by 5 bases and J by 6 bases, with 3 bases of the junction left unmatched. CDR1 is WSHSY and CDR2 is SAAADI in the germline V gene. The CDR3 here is CASSRTGDGYTF. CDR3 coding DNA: TGCGCCAGCAGTCGAACAGGGGATGGCTACACCTTC.

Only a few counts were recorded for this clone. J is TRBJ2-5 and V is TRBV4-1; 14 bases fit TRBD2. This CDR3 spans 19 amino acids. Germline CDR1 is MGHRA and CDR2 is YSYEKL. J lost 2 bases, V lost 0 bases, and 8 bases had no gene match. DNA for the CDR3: TGCGCCAGCAGCCAAGAAGGCGGACTAGCGGGAGGCCTACAAGAGACCCAGTACTTC. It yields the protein CASSQEGGLAGGLQETQYF.

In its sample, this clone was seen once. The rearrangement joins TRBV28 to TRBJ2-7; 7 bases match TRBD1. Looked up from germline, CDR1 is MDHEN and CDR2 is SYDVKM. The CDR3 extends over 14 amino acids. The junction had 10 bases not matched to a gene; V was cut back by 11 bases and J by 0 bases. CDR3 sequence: CASWKGQHSYEQYF. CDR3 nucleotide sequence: TGTGCCTCTTGGAAGGGACAGCACTCCTACGAGCAGTACTTC.

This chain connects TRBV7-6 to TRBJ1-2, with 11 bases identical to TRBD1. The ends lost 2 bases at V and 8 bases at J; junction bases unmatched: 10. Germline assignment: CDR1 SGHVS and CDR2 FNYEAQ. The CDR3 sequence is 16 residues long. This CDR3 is CASSLNPGQGVRGYTF. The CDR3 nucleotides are TGTGCCAGCAGCTTAAACCCGGGACAGGGGGTGAGAGGCTACACCTTC. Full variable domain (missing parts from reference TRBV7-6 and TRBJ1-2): GAGVSQSPRYKVTKRGQDVALRCDPISGHVSLYWYRQALGQGPEFLTYFNYEAQQDKSGLPNDRFSAERPEGSISTLTIQRTEQRDSAMYRCASSLNPGQGVRGYTFGSGTRLTVV.

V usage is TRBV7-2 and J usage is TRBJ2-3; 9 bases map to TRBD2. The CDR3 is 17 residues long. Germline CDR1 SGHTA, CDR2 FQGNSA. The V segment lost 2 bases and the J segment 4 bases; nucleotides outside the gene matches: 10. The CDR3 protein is CASSLTYGGRGPDTQYF. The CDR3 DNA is TGTGCCAGCAGCTTAACGTATGGCGGGAGGGGGCCAGATACGCAGTATTTT.

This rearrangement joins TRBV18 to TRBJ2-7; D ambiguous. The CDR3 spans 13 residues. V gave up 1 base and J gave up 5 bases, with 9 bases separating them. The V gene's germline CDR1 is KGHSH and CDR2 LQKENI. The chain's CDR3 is CASSPRNSNEQYF. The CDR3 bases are TGTGCCAGCTCACCACGAAACAGCAACGAGCAGTACTTC.

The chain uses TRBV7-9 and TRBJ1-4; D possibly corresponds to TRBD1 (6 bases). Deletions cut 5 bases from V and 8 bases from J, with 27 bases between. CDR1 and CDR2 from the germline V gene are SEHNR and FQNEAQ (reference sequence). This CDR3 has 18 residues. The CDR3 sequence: CASSPSAPITGTAEKLFF. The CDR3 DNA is TGTGCCAGCAGCCCCAGCGCCCCGATAACAGGGACGGCGGAAAAACTGTTTTTT.

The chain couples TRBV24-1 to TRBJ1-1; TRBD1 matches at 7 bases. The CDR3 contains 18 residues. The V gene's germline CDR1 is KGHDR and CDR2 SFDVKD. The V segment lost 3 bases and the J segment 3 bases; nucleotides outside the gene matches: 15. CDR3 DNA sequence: TGTGCCACCAGTGATCCCGGGACAGAAATTTATTTGGACACTGAAGCTTTCTTT. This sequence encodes CATSDPGTEIYLDTEAFF.

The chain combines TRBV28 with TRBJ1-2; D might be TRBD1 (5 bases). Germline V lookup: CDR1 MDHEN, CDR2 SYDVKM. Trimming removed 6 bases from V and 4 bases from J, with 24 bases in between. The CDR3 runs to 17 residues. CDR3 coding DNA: TGTGCCAGCAGCACCTCAGGAGGGGCAGCTTATGGCTATGGCTACACCTTC. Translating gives CASSTSGGAAYGYGYTF.

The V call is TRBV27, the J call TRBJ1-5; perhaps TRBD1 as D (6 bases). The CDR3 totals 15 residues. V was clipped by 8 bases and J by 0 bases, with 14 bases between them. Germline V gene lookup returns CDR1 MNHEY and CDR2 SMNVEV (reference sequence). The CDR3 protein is CASGNRAHSNQPQHF. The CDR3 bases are TGTGCCAGCGGTAACAGGGCCCATAGCAATCAGCCCCAGCATTTT.

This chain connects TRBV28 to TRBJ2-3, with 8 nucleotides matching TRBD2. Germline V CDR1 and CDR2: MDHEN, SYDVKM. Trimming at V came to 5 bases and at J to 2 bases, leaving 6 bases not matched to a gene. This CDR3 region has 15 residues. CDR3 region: CASSGGGTYTDTQYF. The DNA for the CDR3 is TGTGCCAGCAGTGGCGGGGGGACCTACACAGATACGCAGTATTTT.

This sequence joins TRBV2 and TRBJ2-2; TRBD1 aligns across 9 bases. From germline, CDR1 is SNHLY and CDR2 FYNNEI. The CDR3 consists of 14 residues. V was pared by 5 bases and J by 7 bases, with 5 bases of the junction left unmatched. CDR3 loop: CASSRQGVGGELFF. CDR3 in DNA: TGTGCCAGCAGTAGACAGGGGGTGGGCGGGGAGCTGTTTTTT.

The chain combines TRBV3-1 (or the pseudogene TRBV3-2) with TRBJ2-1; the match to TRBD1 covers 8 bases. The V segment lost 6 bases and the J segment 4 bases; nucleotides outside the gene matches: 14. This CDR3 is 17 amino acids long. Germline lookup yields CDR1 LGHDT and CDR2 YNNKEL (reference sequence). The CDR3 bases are TGTGCCAGCAGGGGTGACAGGGGAAAGGGGGGATACAATGAGCAGTTCTTC. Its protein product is CASRGDRGKGGYNEQFF.

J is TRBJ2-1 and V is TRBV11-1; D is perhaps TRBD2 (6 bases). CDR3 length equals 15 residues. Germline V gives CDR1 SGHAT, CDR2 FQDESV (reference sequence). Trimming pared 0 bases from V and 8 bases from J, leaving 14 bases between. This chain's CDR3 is CASSLAGGKPHEQFF. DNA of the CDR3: TGTGCCAGCAGCTTAGCGGGGGGAAAACCCCATGAGCAGTTCTTC.

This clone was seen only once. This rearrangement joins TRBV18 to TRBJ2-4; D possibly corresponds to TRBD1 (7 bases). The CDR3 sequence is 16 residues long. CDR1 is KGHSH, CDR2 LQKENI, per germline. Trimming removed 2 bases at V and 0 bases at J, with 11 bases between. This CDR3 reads CASSPGQGGAKNIQYF. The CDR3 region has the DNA TGTGCCAGCTCACCAGGTCAGGGGGGAGCCAAAAACATTCAGTACTTC.

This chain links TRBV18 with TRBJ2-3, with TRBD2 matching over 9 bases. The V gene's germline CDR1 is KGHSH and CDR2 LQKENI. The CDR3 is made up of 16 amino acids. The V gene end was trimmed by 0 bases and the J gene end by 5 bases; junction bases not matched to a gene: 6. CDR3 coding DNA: TGTGCCAGCTCACCACCCCAGCGGGGGGTAGAAGATACGCAGTATTTT. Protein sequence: CASSPPQRGVEDTQYF. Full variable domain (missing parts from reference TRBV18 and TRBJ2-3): NAGVMQNPRHLVRRRGQEARLRCSPMKGHSHVYWYRQLPEEGLKFMVYLQKENIIDESGMPKERFSAEFPKEGPSILRIQQVVRGDSAAYFCASSPPQRGVEDTQYFGPGTRLTVL.

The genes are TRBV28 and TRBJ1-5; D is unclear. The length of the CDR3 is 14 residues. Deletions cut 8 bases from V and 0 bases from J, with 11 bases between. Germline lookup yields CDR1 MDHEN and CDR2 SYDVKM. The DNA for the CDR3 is TGTGCCAGCTCCCCTCCGTATAGCAATCAGCCCCAGCATTTT. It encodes CASSPPYSNQPQHF.

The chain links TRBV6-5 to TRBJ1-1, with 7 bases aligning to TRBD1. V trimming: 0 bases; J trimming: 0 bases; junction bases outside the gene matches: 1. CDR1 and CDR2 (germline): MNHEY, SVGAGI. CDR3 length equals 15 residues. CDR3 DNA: TGTGCCAGCAGTTACTCAGGGGGCTTGAACACTGAAGCTTTCTTT. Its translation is CASSYSGGLNTEAFF.

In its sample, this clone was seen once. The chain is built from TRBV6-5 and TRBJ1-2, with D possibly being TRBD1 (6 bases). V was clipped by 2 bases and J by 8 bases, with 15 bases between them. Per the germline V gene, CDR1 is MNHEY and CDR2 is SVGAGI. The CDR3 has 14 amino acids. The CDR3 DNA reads TGTGCCAGCAGTTACCTGACAGGCAGCATGGGCTACACCTTC. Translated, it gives CASSYLTGSMGYTF.

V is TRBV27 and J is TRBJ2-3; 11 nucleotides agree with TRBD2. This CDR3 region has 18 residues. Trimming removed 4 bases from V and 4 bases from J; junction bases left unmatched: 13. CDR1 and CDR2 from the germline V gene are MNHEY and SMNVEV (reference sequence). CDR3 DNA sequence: TGTGCCAGCAGTTCGGCCCATTCTAGCGGGGGGATGGCAGATACGCAGTATTTT. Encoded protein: CASSSAHSSGGMADTQYF.

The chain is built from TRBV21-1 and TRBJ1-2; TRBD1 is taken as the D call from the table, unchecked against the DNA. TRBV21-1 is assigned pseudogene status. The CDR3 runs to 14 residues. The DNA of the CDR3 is TGTGCCAGCAGCAACCGGGACAGGCGTAAAGGCTACACCTTC. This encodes CASSNRDRRKGYTF.

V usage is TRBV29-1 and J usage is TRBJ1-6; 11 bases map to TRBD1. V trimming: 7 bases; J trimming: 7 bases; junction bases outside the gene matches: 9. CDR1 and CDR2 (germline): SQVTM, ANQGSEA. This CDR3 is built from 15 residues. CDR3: CSAGTGGRGNSPLHF. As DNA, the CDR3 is TGCAGCGCCGGGACAGGGGGTCGAGGGAATTCACCCCTCCACTTT.

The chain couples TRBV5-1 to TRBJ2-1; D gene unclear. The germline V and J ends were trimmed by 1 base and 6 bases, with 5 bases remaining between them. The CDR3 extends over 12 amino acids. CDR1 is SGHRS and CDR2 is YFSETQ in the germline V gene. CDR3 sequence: CASSLPSNEQFF. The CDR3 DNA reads TGCGCCAGCAGCTTGCCTTCCAATGAGCAGTTCTTC.

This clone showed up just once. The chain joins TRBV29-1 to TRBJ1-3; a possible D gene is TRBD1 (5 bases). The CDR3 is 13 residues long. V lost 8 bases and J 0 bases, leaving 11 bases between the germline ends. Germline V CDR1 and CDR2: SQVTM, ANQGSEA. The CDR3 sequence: CSTRQSSGNTIYF. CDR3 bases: TGCAGCACTCGACAGAGCTCTGGAAACACCATATATTTT.

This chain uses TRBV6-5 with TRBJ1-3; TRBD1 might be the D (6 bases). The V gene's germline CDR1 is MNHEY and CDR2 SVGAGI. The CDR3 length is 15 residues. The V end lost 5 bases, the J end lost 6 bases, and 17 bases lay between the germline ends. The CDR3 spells CASSTSNRVINTIYF. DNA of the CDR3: TGTGCCAGCAGTACCTCGAACAGGGTTATAAACACCATATATTTT.